Below, 15 T cell receptor beta chains from the same sample are listed, as sequenced in a study of technical replicates of blood from several donors. Produced via immunoSEQ multiplex PCR; TCRdb's table is partial and in-frame only. The top ten clones hold approximately 0.24% of a sample with under 95,000 clones, about 94% of them seen once. The sequenced material came from T cells isolated from PBMCs. These receptors originate from a human donor in good health.

The chain uses TRBV13 and TRBJ1-3, with D uncertain. Between the trimmed V and J ends, which lost 6 bases and 0 bases, there was a span of 6 bases. CDR1 is PRHDT, CDR2 FYEKMQ, per germline (reference sequence). The CDR3 runs 13 residues. As DNA, the CDR3 is TGTGCCAGCAGTCGAGACTCTGGAAACACCATATATTTT. This sequence encodes CASSRDSGNTIYF.

This sequence joins TRBV19 and TRBJ1-1; no reliable D call. The CDR3 is made up of 13 amino acids. Germline values: CDR1 LNHDA, CDR2 SQIVND (reference sequence). Trimming removed 5 bases from V and 8 bases from J, with 15 bases in between. The CDR3 protein is CASSVRTSGEAFF. DNA for the CDR3: TGTGCCAGTAGTGTTAGGACTTCTGGGGAAGCTTTCTTT.

This clone has only one observation. The chain joins TRBV6-1 to TRBJ2-7; possibly TRBD2 for D (5 bases). Per germline, CDR1 MNHNS and CDR2 SASEGT. There are 14 residues in the CDR3. Trimming took 6 bases from V and 4 from J, leaving 16 bases between them. This chain's CDR3 is CASSLIEGLYEQYF. The CDR3 bases are TGTGCCAGCAGCCTAATAGAGGGCCTATACGAGCAGTACTTC.

The chain is built from TRBV6-6 and TRBJ2-3; 8 bases align to TRBD2. Germline-derived CDR1 and CDR2 are MNHNY and SVGAGI (reference sequence). The CDR3 contains 13 residues. The V segment lost 6 bases and the J segment 4 bases; nucleotides outside the gene matches: 3. The CDR3 is CASSRTSPDTQYF. CDR3 DNA sequence: TGTGCCAGCAGCAGGACTAGCCCAGATACGCAGTATTTT.

The gene calls are TRBV28 and TRBJ1-2; no clear D gene. V was clipped by 6 bases and J by 2 bases, with 10 bases between them. The length of the CDR3 is 13 residues. CDR1 and CDR2 from the germline V gene are MDHEN and SYDVKM. CDR3 coding DNA: TGTGCCAGCAGCCCAGATTCCAACTATGGCTACACCTTC. Its protein is CASSPDSNYGYTF.

V gene TRBV5-6 combines with J gene TRBJ2-3; TRBD2 aligns across 10 bases. Trimming at V came to 4 bases and at J to 1 base, leaving 3 bases not matched to a gene. CDR3 length: 15 amino acids. Germline loops: CDR1 SGHDT, CDR2 YYEEEE. The CDR3 loop is CASSDGTSGTDTQYF. CDR3 DNA sequence: TGTGCCAGCAGCGACGGGACTAGCGGCACAGATACGCAGTATTTT.

The rearrangement links TRBV2 to TRBJ1-5, with a possible D match to TRBD1 (5 bases). Germline V gene sequence: CDR1 SNHLY, CDR2 FYNNEI. Trimming took 7 bases from V and 5 from J, leaving 12 bases between them. This CDR3 comprises 13 residues. The CDR3 DNA follows: TGTGCCAGCACCCTACAGGCCGATCAGCCCCAGCATTTT. The encoded protein is CASTLQADQPQHF.

This chain joins TRBV19 and TRBJ1-6; the D is unclear. The germline V gene has CDR1 LNHDA and CDR2 SQIVND (reference sequence). This CDR3 region has 14 residues. Trimming left V 3 bases short and J 7 bases short, with 10 bases between. The CDR3 DNA reads TGTGCCAGTAGTATCGTTCTAATAAATTCACCCCTCCACTTT. Translated: CASSIVLINSPLHF.

This clone has just one count. The chain carries TRBV9 and TRBJ1-4; D is perhaps TRBD1 (5 bases). The CDR3 contains 15 residues. Trimming took 0 bases from V and 5 from J, leaving 11 bases between them. Germline CDR1 SGDLS, CDR2 YYNGEE. The CDR3, as DNA: TGTGCCAGCAGCGTAGACGGCAGGGCCAATGAAAAACTGTTTTTT. Its protein product is CASSVDGRANEKLFF.

The J gene is TRBJ2-7, the V gene TRBV5-4; weak D call: TRBD1 (5 bases). CDR1 SGHNT and CDR2 YYREEE come from the germline V gene (reference sequence). V lost 0 bases and J lost 3, with 10 bases in between. The CDR3 spans 14 residues. CDR3 in amino acids: CASSLAPTDYEQYF. DNA for the CDR3: TGTGCCAGCAGCTTGGCCCCGACAGACTACGAGCAGTACTTC.

The chain recombines TRBV19 with TRBJ2-2; D might be TRBD1 (6 bases). Germline V lookup: CDR1 LNHDA, CDR2 SQIVND (reference sequence). The V and J ends lost 5 bases and 7 bases respectively, with 17 bases between them. The length of the CDR3 is 15 residues. For the CDR3, the DNA is TGTGCCAGTAGTTGGCTTACAGGGACCAGCGGGGAGCTGTTTTTT. Its translation is CASSWLTGTSGELFF.

The gene calls are TRBV10-1 and TRBJ2-7, with a weak D call TRBD2 (6 bases). Trimming left V 2 bases short and J 1 base short, with 12 bases between. The CDR3 extends over 15 amino acids. Germline assignment: CDR1 WNHNN and CDR2 SYGVQD (reference sequence). The CDR3 bases are TGCGCCAGCAGTGAGGCGACCGGGGGATCCTACGAGCAGTACTTC. Its protein is CASSEATGGSYEQYF.

This rearrangement joins TRBV19 to TRBJ1-3, with a weak D call TRBD1 (6 bases). Between the trimmed V and J ends, which lost 6 bases and 0 bases, there was a span of 18 bases. The germline CDR1 and CDR2 sequences are LNHDA and SQIVND (reference sequence). The CDR3 spans 17 residues. In DNA, the CDR3 is TGTGCCAGTAGCGACCGGGACAACTTACTCTCTGGAAACACCATATATTTT. This gives the protein CASSDRDNLLSGNTIYF. Based on the CDR3 plus reference TRBV19 and TRBJ1-3, the full variable domain is DGGITQSPKYLFRKEGQNVTLSCEQNLNHDAMYWYRQDPGQGLRLIYYSQIVNDFQKGDIAEGYSVSREKKESFPLTVTSAQKNPTAFYLCASSDRDNLLSGNTIYFGEGSWLTVV.

The chain recombines TRBV29-1 with TRBJ1-2; D is perhaps TRBD1 (5 bases). V lost 8 bases, J lost 4 bases, and 14 bases lay in between. The CDR3 contains 12 residues. Germline CDR1 is SQVTM and CDR2 is ANQGSEA. CDR3 protein: CSYSREIYGYTF. The DNA for the CDR3 is TGCAGCTATTCCAGGGAAATCTATGGCTACACCTTC.

The chain couples TRBV4-1 to TRBJ2-4; 9 bases map to TRBD1. With 4 bases clipped from V and 6 bases from J, the junction kept 1 base outside the gene matches. Looked up from germline, CDR1 is MGHRA and CDR2 is YSYEKL. This CDR3 has 13 residues. CDR3: CASSPGQGNIQYF. In nucleotides, the CDR3 is TGCGCCAGCAGCCCGGGACAGGGAAACATTCAGTACTTC.